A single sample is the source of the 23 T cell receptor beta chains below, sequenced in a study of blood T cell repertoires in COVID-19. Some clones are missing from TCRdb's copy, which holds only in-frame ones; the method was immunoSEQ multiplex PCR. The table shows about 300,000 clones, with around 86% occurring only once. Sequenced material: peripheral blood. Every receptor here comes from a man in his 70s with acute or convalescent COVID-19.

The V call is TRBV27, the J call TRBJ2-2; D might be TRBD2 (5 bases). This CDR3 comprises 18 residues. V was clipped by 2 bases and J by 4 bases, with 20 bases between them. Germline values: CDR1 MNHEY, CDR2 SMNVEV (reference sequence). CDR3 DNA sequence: TGTGCCAGCAGTTTAAGGTTAGAGCGGAGCGGCGCCACCGGGGAGCTGTTTTTT. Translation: CASSLRLERSGATGELFF.

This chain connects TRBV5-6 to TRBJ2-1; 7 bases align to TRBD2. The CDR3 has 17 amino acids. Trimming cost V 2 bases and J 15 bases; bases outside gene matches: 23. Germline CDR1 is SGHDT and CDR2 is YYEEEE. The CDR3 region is CASSLARVSSTERGGFF. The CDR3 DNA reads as TGTGCCAGCAGCTTAGCCCGCGTGAGCTCGACCGAGCGGGGAGGGTTCTTC.

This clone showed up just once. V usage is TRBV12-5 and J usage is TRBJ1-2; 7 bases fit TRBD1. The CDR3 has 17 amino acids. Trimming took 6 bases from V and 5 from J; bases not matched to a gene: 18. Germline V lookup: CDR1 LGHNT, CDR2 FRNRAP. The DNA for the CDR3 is TGTGCTAGTGGCCCAATTACAATAAGACAGGGCGGGTATGGCTACACCTTC. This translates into CASGPITIRQGGYGYTF.

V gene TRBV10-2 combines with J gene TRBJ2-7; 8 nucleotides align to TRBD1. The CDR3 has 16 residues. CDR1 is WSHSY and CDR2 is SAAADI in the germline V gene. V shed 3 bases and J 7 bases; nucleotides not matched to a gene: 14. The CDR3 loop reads CASSEGFGTGRGEQYF. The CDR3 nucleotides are TGCGCCAGCAGTGAAGGTTTCGGGACAGGAAGGGGGGAGCAGTACTTC.

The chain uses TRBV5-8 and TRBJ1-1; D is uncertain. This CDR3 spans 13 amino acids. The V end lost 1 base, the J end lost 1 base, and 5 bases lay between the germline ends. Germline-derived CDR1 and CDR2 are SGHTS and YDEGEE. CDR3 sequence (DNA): TGTGCCAGCAGCTTGTGGAGGAACACTGAAGCTTTCTTT. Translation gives CASSLWRNTEAFF.

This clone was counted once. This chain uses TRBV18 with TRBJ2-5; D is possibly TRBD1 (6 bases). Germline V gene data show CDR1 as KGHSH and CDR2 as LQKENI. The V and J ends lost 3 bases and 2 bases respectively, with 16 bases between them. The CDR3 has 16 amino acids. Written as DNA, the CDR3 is TGTGCCAGCTCACCTCGGACAGCTTGGGCTCAAGAGACCCAGTACTTC. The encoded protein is CASSPRTAWAQETQYF.

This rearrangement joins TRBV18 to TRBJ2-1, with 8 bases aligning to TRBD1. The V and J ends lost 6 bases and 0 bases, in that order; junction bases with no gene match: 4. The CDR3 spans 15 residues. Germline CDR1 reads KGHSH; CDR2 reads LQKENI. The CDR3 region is CASSAQGASYNEQFF. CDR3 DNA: TGTGCCAGCTCGGCGCAGGGGGCCTCCTACAATGAGCAGTTCTTC.

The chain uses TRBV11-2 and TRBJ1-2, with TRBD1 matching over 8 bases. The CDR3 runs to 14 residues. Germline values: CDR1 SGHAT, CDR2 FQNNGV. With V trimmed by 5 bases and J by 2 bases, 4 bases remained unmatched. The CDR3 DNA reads TGTGCCAGCAGCCCGGGGACAGGAAACTATGGCTACACCTTC. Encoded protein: CASSPGTGNYGYTF. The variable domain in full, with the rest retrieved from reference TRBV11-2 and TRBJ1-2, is EAGVAQSPRYKIIEKRQSVAFWCNPISGHATLYWYQQILGQGPKLLIQFQNNGVVDDSQLPKDRFSAERLKGVDSTLKIQPAKLEDSAVYLCASSPGTGNYGYTFGSGTRLTVV.

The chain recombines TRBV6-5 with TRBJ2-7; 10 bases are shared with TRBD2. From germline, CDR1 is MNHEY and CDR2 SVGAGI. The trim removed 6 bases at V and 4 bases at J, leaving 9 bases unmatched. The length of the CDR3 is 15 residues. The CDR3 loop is CASRPLSGGSYEQYF. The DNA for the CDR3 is TGTGCCAGCAGACCCCTTAGCGGGGGGTCGTACGAGCAGTACTTC.

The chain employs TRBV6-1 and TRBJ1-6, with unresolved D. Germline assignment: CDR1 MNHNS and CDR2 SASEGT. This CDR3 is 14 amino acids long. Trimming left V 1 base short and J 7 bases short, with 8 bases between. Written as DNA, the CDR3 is TGTGCCAGCAGTGAAGGACTTACGAATTCACCCCTCCACTTT. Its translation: CASSEGLTNSPLHF.

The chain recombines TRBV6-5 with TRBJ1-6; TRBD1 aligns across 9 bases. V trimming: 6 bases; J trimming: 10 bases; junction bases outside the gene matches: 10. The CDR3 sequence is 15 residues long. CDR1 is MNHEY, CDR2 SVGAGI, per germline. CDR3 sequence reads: CASSLQGASGSPLHF. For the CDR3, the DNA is TGTGCCAGCAGCTTACAGGGGGCCTCTGGGTCACCCCTCCACTTT.

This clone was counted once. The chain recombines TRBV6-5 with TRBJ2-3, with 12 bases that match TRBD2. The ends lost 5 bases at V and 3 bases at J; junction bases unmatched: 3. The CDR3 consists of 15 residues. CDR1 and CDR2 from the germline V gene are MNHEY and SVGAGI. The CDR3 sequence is CASSHLAGGTDTQYF. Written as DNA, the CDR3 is TGTGCCAGCAGTCACCTAGCGGGAGGGACAGATACGCAGTATTTT.

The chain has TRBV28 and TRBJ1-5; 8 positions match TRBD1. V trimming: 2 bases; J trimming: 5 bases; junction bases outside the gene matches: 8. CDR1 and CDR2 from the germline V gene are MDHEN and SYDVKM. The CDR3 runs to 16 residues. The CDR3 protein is CASSLRLHRGDQPQHF. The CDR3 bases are TGTGCCAGCAGTTTACGCCTCCACAGGGGGGATCAGCCCCAGCATTTT.

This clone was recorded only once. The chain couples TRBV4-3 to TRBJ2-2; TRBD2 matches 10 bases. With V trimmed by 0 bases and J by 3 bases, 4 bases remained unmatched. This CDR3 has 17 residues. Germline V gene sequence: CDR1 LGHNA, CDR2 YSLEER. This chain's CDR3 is CASSQDPGLADTGELFF. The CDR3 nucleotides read TGCGCCAGCAGCCAAGATCCTGGACTAGCGGACACCGGGGAGCTGTTTTTT.

The CDR3 bases are TGCGCCAGCAGCTTGGGACAGGGTGGCACAGATACGCAGTATTTT. Its protein product is CASSLGQGGTDTQYF. This chain joins TRBV10-2 and TRBJ2-3, with 9 bases that match TRBD1. CDR3 size: 15 residues. After removal of 6 bases from V and 1 base from J, the junction contained 5 bases not matched to a gene. The germline gives CDR1 WSHSY, CDR2 SAAADI.

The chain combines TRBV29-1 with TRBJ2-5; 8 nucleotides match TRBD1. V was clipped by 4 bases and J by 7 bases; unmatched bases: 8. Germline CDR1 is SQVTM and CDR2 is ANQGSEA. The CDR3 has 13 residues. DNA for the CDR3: TGCAGCGTTGTAGGACAGGGCGTATGGACCCAGTACTTC. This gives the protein CSVVGQGVWTQYF. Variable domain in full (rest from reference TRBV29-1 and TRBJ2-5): SAVISQKPSRDICQRGTSLTIQCQVDSQVTMMFWYRQQPGQSLTLIATANQGSEATYESGFVIDKFPISRPNLTFSTLTVSNMSPEDSSIYLCSVVGQGVWTQYFGPGTRLLVL.

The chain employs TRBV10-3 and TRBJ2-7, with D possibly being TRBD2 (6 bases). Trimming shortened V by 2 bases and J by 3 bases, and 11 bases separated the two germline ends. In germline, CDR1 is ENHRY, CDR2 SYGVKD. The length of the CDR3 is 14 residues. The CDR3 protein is CAISESLRDYEQYF. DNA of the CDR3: TGTGCCATCAGTGAGAGCTTGCGGGACTACGAGCAGTACTTC.

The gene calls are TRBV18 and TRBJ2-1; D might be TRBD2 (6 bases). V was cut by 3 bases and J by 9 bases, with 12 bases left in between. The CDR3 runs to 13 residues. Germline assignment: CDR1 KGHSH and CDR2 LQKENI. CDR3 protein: CASSPTPEGEQFF. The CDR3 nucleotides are TGTGCCAGCTCACCTACACCGGAGGGTGAGCAGTTCTTC.

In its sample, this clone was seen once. CDR3 loop: CASKWGQGAGETQYF. The DNA of the CDR3 is TGTGCCAGCAAATGGGGCCAGGGGGCCGGAGAGACCCAGTACTTC. The chain uses TRBV5-5 and TRBJ2-5, with 8 positions matching TRBD1. V lost 6 bases and J lost 4; bases outside the gene matches: 11. Germline lookup yields CDR1 SGHKS and CDR2 YYEKEE (reference sequence). The CDR3 contains 15 residues.

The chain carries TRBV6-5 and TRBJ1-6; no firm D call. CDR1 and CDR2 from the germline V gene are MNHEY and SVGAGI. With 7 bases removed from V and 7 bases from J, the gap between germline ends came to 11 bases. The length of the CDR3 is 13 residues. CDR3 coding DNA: TGTGCCAGCATGAGGGATATGAATTCACCCCTCCACTTT. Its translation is CASMRDMNSPLHF.

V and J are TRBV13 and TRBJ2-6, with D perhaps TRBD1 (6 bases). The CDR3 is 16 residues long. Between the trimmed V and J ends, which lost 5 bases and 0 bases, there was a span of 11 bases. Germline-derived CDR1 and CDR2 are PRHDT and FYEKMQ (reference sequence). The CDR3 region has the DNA TGTGCCAGCAGCCGGGCAGGGGCCTCTGGGGCCAACGTCCTGACTTTC. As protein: CASSRAGASGANVLTF.

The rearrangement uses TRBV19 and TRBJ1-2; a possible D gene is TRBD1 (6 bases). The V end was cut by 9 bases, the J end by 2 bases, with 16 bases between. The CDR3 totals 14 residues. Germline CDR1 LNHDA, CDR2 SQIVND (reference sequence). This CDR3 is CASVRTDTNYGYTF. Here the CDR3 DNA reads TGTGCCAGCGTTAGGACAGATACCAACTATGGCTACACCTTC.

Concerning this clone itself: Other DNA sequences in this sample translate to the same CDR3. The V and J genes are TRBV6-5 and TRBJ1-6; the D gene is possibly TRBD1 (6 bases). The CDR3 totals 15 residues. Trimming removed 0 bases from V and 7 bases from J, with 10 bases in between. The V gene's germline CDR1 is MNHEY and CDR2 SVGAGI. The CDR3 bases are TGTGCCAGCAGTTACTCGGGAACAGGGAATTCACCCCTCCACTTT. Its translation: CASSYSGTGNSPLHF.